This T cell receptor beta chain was profiled in a study of blood T cell repertoires in COVID-19. In the study overall: Samples representing acute and convalescent COVID-19 were sourced from the United States, Italy and Spain.

Authors' data handling: From reference gene primer amplification, estimates of nucleated cell counts were derived. The repertoire was sequenced with immunoSEQ multiplex PCR; TCRdb's copy has only in-frame clones and lacks some. The V and J calls and clone size are taken from that table; D and trimming were inferred from the DNA. The sample contains approximately 92,000 clones, 84% of which appear only once. Sequences were obtained from peripheral blood. The receptor comes from a man between 70 and 80 years old with active or convalescent COVID-19.

The chain's CDR3 is CASSYPTGGNTGELFF. The CDR3 DNA reads TGTGCCAGCAGTTACCCGACAGGGGGGAACACCGGGGAGCTGTTTTTT. The chain recombines TRBV6-5 with TRBJ2-2; 9 bases map to TRBD1. The V and J ends lost 2 bases and 1 base, in that order; junction bases with no gene match: 2. The CDR3 is made up of 16 amino acids. CDR1 and CDR2 (germline): MNHEY, SVGAGI.